Included here is one TCR beta chain sequence, with context. Its target is not known. This entry is derived from a study of graft-versus-host responses after intestinal transplantation. Trimming pared 0 bases from V and 2 bases from J, leaving 14 bases between. Germline CDR1 and CDR2: SGHAT and FQNNGV. This CDR3 comprises 17 residues. Overall study results and limits: Allografts from individuals with graft-donor T cell macrochimerism displayed high graft-versus-host to host-versus-graft clonal ratios.

Only in-frame clones appear in the TCRdb table, and some are missing; sequencing was by immunoSEQ multiplex PCR. The top ten clones hold more than 0.1% of a sample with 90,000 to 150,000 clones, just under 95% of them seen once. This clonotype originated in a human donor who received an intestinal transplant. This chain links TRBV11-2 with TRBJ2-4; D remains unclear. Source: unstimulated CD4+ T cells sorted from spleen or lymph node cells, taken before intestinal transplant. The CDR3, as DNA: TGTGCCAGCAGCTTAGATATCTCGACCAGGCCCAAAAACATTCAGTACTTC. It is translated as CASSLDISTRPKNIQYF.